Described below is a single TCR beta chain sequence and its context. Its cognate antigen is unknown. The data were taken from a study of tumor-infiltrating lymphocytes in primary liver carcinoma. Starting material of approximately 500 ng total RNA yielded TCR beta cDNA via a constant-region primer. Three nested multiplex PCR rounds, a slightly modified ARM-PCR, produced the libraries for TCR beta. Investigators reported that the first two PCR rounds, at roughly 11 cycles each, used TRBV1-TRBV30 forward primers with a C-beta reverse primer. TCRdb re-called the multiplex PCR reads with MiXCR, one entry per CDR3 protein. The table lists around 99,000 distinct CDR3 sequences, about 73% of them singletons, with about 27% in the top ten. Study-level points and caveats: Tumor-adjacent and tumor-blood pairs shared less of their repertoires than tumor region pairs shared. A significantly higher top-250-clone fraction was found in tumors than in blood (p = 0.039).

This CDR3 region has 14 residues. Germline V gene sequence: CDR1 MNHNS, CDR2 SASEGT. Co-extraction yielded RNA and DNA from roughly 20-30 mg of unsorted bulk tissue. The sequencing input was tumor-adjacent normal liver tissue. This TCR was recovered from a man aged 35-49 years with primary liver carcinoma and hepatitis B virus infection. The genes are TRBV6-1 and TRBJ2-3; 10 nucleotides align to TRBD1. CDR3 in DNA: TGTGTCTGCAGTGTGACAGGGGGCCCAGATACGCAGTATTTT. Protein product: CVCSVTGGPDTQYF.